This T cell receptor (beta chain) is drawn from a study of cytomegalovirus exposure and HLA in healthy donors. Turning to this clone: Antigen specificity is unknown.

Clones were sequenced by immunoSEQ multiplex PCR, and TCRdb holds only the in-frame ones, with some missing. The repertoire consists of about 180,000 clones, with 85% occurring once and the leading ten covering roughly 15%. Donors came from a validation cohort of about 110 subjects, distinct from the first 666-subject cohort. Between the trimmed V and J ends, which lost 5 bases and 0 bases, there was a span of 13 bases. Germline-derived CDR1 and CDR2 are MNHNY and SVGAGI (reference sequence). This CDR3 contains 15 residues. Study results and caveats: A few CMV-associated chains proved CMV antigen-specific in vitro. According to a subsequent analysis, TCR clusters identified in the first cohort showed a tendency to co-occur across the 120 or so validation repertoires. Both high specificity and high sensitivity reportedly marked the classifier's diagnosis of cytomegalovirus status.

Specimen: PBMCs. V gene TRBV6-6 combines with J gene TRBJ1-2, with D possibly matching TRBD1 (6 bases). This clonotype originated in a man between 18 and 35 years old in good health and CMV-seropositive. This chain's CDR3 is CASSPVGQTNYGYTF. DNA of the CDR3: TGTGCCAGCAGTCCGGTCGGACAGACTAACTATGGCTACACCTTC.